The 16 T cell receptor beta chains below all came from one sample that was sequenced in a study of T cell responses to AZD1222 COVID-19 vaccine. The method was immunoSEQ multiplex PCR; TCRdb's version includes in-frame clones alone and lacks a portion of them. The profile shows over 65,000 clones, 86% of them singletons. Sequencing was performed on peripheral blood, taken on day 0 of AZD1222 vaccination. These receptors came from an adult in good health.

V usage is TRBV28 and J usage is TRBJ2-7; 10 bases align to TRBD1. The V segment lost 4 bases and the J segment 0 bases; nucleotides outside the gene matches: 3. The germline V gene has CDR1 MDHEN and CDR2 SYDVKM. The CDR3 is 15 residues long. The CDR3 sequence is CASSWTGGSSYEQYF. The CDR3 DNA reads TGTGCCAGCAGTTGGACAGGGGGGAGCTCCTACGAGCAGTACTTC. The complete variable domain, with remaining parts taken from reference TRBV28 and TRBJ2-7, reads DVKVTQSSRYLVKRTGEKVFLECVQDMDHENMFWYRQDPGLGLRLIYFSYDVKMKEKGDIPEGYSVSREKKERFSLILESASTNQTSMYLCASSWTGGSSYEQYFGPGTRLTVT.

The rearrangement links TRBV7-2 to TRBJ2-6; tentatively, D is TRBD1 (5 bases). Trimming took off 4 bases at V and 0 bases at J, with 10 bases between the two ends. The CDR3 runs 16 residues. Germline loops: CDR1 SGHTA, CDR2 FQGNSA. The CDR3 DNA sequence: TGTGCCAGCAGCTCTACAGGCCTCTCTGGGGCCAACGTCCTGACTTTC. It codes for CASSSTGLSGANVLTF.

The chain couples TRBV19 to TRBJ1-1; D is unresolved. The CDR3 sequence is 16 residues long. Germline CDR1 and CDR2: LNHDA and SQIVND (reference sequence). The V end lost 6 bases, the J end lost 0 bases, and 17 bases lay between the germline ends. CDR3 bases: TGTGCCAGTAGCCCCCCGGGTTTGCGGTTGAACACTGAAGCTTTCTTT. Its protein is CASSPPGLRLNTEAFF.

This clone was observed a few times. The genes are TRBV29-1 and TRBJ1-5; possibly TRBD1 for D (5 bases). The CDR3 consists of 13 residues. The V gene's germline CDR1 is SQVTM and CDR2 ANQGSEA. V lost 1 base to trimming and J lost 7 bases, with 11 bases between them. CDR3 in amino acids: CSVEGAAGQPQHF. The CDR3 nucleotides read TGCAGCGTTGAAGGGGCAGCAGGGCAGCCCCAGCATTTT. The full variable domain, rest sourced from reference TRBV29-1 and TRBJ1-5, is SAVISQKPSRDICQRGTSLTIQCQVDSQVTMMFWYRQQPGQSLTLIATANQGSEATYESGFVIDKFPISRPNLTFSTLTVSNMSPEDSSIYLCSVEGAAGQPQHFGDGTRLSIL.

V is TRBV6-5 and J is TRBJ2-3; 11 bases line up with TRBD1. CDR3 size: 14 residues. Germline values: CDR1 MNHEY, CDR2 SVGAGI. The ends lost 4 bases at V and 6 bases at J; junction bases unmatched: 3. DNA of the CDR3: TGTGCCAGCAGTTTCGGGACAGGGGGGGATACGCAGTATTTT. It yields the protein CASSFGTGGDTQYF.

This clone was detected a few times. The rearrangement joins TRBV6-5 to TRBJ1-6; TRBD1 is a possible D gene (5 bases). CDR3 length: 15 amino acids. The germline gives CDR1 MNHEY, CDR2 SVGAGI. Trimming stripped 6 bases from V and 9 bases from J, with 18 bases between. In DNA form, the CDR3 reads TGTGCCAGCAGGATGGGCAGGGAAGTAGGTTCACCCCTCCACTTT. It encodes CASRMGREVGSPLHF.

This sequence joins TRBV9 and TRBJ2-1; 11 bases fit TRBD2. CDR3 length: 15 amino acids. V shed 4 bases and J 4 bases; nucleotides not matched to a gene: 4. Germline V gene sequence: CDR1 SGDLS, CDR2 YYNGEE. CDR3 bases: TGTGCCAGCAGCCCGGGACTAGCGGATTACAATGAGCAGTTCTTC. This codes for CASSPGLADYNEQFF.

The V call is TRBV7-2, the J call TRBJ1-1; D is undetermined. V was clipped by 4 bases and J by 0 bases, with 12 bases between them. Germline V lookup: CDR1 SGHTA, CDR2 FQGNSA. There are 15 residues in the CDR3. The CDR3 coding sequence is TGTGCCAGCAGCTCTGGGGATGGCATGAACACTGAAGCTTTCTTT. Amino acid sequence: CASSSGDGMNTEAFF.

J is TRBJ2-1 and V is TRBV14; TRBD2 matches at 7 bases. The junction had 6 bases not matched to a gene; V was cut back by 4 bases and J by 3 bases. The CDR3 is 15 amino acids. The V gene's germline CDR1 is SGHDN and CDR2 FVKESK. CDR3 DNA: TGTGCCAGCAGCCGGGCTAGCGGATTCTACAATGAGCAGTTCTTC. It specifies CASSRASGFYNEQFF.

The chain carries TRBV5-6 and TRBJ2-1; D perhaps matches TRBD2 (5 bases). The CDR3 contains 15 residues. CDR1 and CDR2 from the germline V gene are SGHDT and YYEEEE. Trimming removed 0 bases at V and 5 bases at J, with 12 bases between. CDR3 in amino acids: CASSLVALGHNEQFF. The DNA for the CDR3 is TGTGCCAGCAGCTTGGTGGCACTAGGCCACAATGAGCAGTTCTTC.

This clone occurred once. The genes are TRBV5-1 and TRBJ2-3; 12 nucleotides agree with TRBD2. The germline V gene has CDR1 SGHRS and CDR2 YFSETQ. This CDR3 contains 18 residues. V was clipped by 0 bases and J by 4 bases; unmatched bases: 9. CDR3 sequence: CASSLESLAGGPPDTQYF. CDR3 DNA sequence: TGCGCCAGCAGCTTGGAGTCGCTAGCGGGGGGGCCCCCAGATACGCAGTATTTT.

CDR3 sequence: CASSVGSGNTIYF. The CDR3 DNA sequence: TGTGCCAGCAGCGTAGGCTCTGGAAACACCATATATTTT. The chain couples TRBV9 to TRBJ1-3; D not resolved. The CDR3 consists of 13 residues. The ends were cut back, 0 bases at V and 0 bases at J, with 1 base in the middle. Per germline, CDR1 SGDLS and CDR2 YYNGEE.

The chain links TRBV2 to TRBJ1-4; possible D gene TRBD1, 6 bases. The CDR3 runs 13 residues. V lost 7 bases and J lost 7, with 13 bases in between. From germline, CDR1 is SNHLY and CDR2 FYNNEI. CDR3 residues: CASIGGVSEKLFF. The CDR3 region has the DNA TGTGCCAGCATAGGGGGGGTCAGTGAAAAACTGTTTTTT.

This clone showed up just once. This chain joins TRBV27 and TRBJ2-1, with TRBD2 identical over 7 bases. The CDR3 runs to 14 residues. From germline, CDR1 is MNHEY and CDR2 SMNVEV (reference sequence). J was trimmed by 7 bases and V by 2 bases; bases with no gene match: 5. CDR3: CASSLGSSGNEQFF. CDR3 bases: TGTGCCAGCAGTTTAGGAAGTAGCGGGAATGAGCAGTTCTTC.

The chain is built from TRBV3-1 (or the pseudogene TRBV3-2) and TRBJ2-7, with 9 bases that match TRBD2. This CDR3 has 14 amino acids. Trimming at V came to 4 bases and at J to 6 bases, leaving 7 bases not matched to a gene. Germline V gene sequence: CDR1 LGHDT, CDR2 YNNKEL (reference sequence). The CDR3 is CASSPGTSRREQYF. The CDR3 DNA follows: TGTGCCAGCAGCCCGGGGACTAGCAGGCGCGAGCAGTACTTC.

This chain connects TRBV7-2 to TRBJ1-4; TRBD1 might be the D (5 bases). The V end lost 4 bases, the J end lost 8 bases, and 14 bases lay between the germline ends. The CDR3 loop spans 14 amino acids. CDR1 is SGHTA, CDR2 FQGNSA, per germline. CDR3 in amino acids: CASSYGTGLEKLFF. CDR3 bases: TGTGCCAGCAGCTACGGGACGGGACTAGAAAAACTGTTTTTT.